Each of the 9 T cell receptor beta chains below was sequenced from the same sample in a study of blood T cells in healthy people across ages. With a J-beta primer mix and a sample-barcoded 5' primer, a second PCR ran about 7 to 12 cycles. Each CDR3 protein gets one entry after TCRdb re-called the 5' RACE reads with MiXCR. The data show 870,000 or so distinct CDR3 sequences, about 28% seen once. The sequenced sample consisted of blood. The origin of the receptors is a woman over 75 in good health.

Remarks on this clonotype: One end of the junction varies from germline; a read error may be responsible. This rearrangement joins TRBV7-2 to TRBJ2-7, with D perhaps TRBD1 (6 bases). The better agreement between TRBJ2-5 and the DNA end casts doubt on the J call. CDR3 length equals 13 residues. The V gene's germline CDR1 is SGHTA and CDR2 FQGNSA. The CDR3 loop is CAGSRGRKETQYF. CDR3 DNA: TGTGCCGGCAGCAGGGGACGGAAAGAGACCCAGTACTTC.

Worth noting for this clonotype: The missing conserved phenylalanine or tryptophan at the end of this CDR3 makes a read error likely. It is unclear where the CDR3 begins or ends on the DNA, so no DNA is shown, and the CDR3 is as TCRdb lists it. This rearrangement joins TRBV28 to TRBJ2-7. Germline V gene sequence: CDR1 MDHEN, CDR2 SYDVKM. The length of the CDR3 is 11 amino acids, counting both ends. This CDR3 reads CASSSQSKSYI.

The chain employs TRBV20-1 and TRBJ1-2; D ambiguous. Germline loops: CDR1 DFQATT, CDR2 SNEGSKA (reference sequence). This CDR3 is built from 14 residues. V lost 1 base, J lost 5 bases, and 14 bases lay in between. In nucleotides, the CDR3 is TGCAGTGCTAGAGGTAGCGGGTTACGGTATGGCTACACCTTC. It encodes CSARGSGLRYGYTF.

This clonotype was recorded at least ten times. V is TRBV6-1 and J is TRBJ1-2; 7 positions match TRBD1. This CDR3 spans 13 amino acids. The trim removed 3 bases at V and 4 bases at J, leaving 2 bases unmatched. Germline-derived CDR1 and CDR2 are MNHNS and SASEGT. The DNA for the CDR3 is TGTGCCAGCAGTGACAGGGGGTTCTATGGCTACACCTTC. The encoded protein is CASSDRGFYGYTF.

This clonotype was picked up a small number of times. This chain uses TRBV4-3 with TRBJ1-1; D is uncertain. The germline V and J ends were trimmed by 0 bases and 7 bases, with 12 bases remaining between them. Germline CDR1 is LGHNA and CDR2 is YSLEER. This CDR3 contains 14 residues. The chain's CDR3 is CASSQEPQVGEAFF. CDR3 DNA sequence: TGCGCCAGCAGCCAAGAACCCCAGGTCGGTGAAGCTTTCTTT.

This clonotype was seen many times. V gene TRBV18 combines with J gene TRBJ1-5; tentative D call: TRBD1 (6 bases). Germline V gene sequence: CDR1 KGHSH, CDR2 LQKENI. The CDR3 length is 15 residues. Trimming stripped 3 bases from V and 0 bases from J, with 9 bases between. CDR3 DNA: TGTGCCAGCTCACCGACAGGTTCTAGCAATCAGCCCCAGCATTTT. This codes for CASSPTGSSNQPQHF. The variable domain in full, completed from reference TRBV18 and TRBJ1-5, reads NAGVMQNPRHLVRRRGQEARLRCSPMKGHSHVYWYRQLPEEGLKFMVYLQKENIIDESGMPKERFSAEFPKEGPSILRIQQVVRGDSAAYFCASSPTGSSNQPQHFGDGTRLSIL.

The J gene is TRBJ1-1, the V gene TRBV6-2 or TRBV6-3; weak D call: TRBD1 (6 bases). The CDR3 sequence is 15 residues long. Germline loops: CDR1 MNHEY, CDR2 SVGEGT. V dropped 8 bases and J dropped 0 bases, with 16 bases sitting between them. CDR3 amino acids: CASLRGGYMNTEAFF. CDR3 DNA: TGTGCCAGCCTTAGAGGGGGATATATGAACACTGAAGCTTTCTTT.

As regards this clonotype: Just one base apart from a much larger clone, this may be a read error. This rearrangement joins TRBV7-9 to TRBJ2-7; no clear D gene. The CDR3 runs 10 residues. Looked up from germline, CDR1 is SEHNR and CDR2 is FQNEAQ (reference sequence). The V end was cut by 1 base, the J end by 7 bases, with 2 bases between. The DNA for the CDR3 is TGTGCCAGCAGCTTAGTAGAGCAGTACTTC. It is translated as CASSLVEQYF. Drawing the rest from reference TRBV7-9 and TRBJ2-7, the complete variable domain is DTGVSQNPRHKITKRGQNVTFRCDPISEHNRLYWYRQTLGQGPEFLTYFQNEAQLEKSRLLSDRFSAERPKGSFSTLEIQRTEQGDSAMYLCASSLVEQYFGPGTRLTVT.

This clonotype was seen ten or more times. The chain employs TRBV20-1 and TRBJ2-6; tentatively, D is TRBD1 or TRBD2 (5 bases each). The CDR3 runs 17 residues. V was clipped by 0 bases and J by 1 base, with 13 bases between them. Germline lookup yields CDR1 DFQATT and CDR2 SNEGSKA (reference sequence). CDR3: CSARDGGVVSGANVLTF. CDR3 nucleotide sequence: TGCAGTGCTAGAGATGGGGGTGTAGTGTCTGGGGCCAACGTCCTGACTTTC.